This T cell receptor beta chain derives from a study of cytomegalovirus exposure and HLA in healthy donors. Overall study findings and caveats: As was reported, the classifier diagnosed cytomegalovirus status with high specificity and sensitivity.

As for this clone: Its antigen is unidentified. The junction differs from germline at one of its ends, possibly a read error.

Germline V lookup: CDR1 SNHLY, CDR2 FYNNEI. CDR3 length equals 13 residues. Primers: 60 Vbeta forward and 13 Jbeta reverse. The table came from immunoSEQ multiplex PCR; TCRdb's copy has only in-frame clones and leaves some out. This table holds 90,000 to 150,000 clones, around 68% found once. The rearrangement uses TRBV2 and TRBJ2-5; a weak D match, TRBD2 (5 bases). The specimen sequenced was PBMCs. The sequence was obtained from a woman aged 45-60 years in good health and CMV-seropositive. CDR3 coding DNA: TGTGCCACCAAAAGGGAGTTCCAAGAGACTCAGTACTTC. The encoded protein is CATKREFQETQYF.